A selection of T cell receptor beta chains follows, all from one sample in a study of PD-1 blockade in classical Hodgkin lymphoma. Assay used: immunoSEQ multiplex PCR; TCRdb lists only in-frame clones, some missing. The data show 29,000 or so clones, with 60% to 85% seen just once and more than 2.5% held by the top ten. The sample was peripheral blood mononuclear cells (PBMCs), taken before the second cycle of nivolumab. The receptor set was obtained from a human donor with classical Hodgkin lymphoma. CDR3s include the opening cysteine and the closing phenylalanine or tryptophan. The D gene is left open where the match is weak. Clone size is given for some rows only: seen once, a few or many times, or a class if the clone is expanded.

>TRBJ2-7|TRBV7-9|NA|NA
CASSSPPYEEQYF
>TRBJ2-7|TRBV7-6|NA|NA
CASSSPFNDEQYF
>TRBJ2-7|TRBV7-2|NA|NA
CASSSGSSYEQYF
>TRBJ1-1|TRBV6-6|NA|NA
CASTPHLQGMNTEAFF
>TRBJ1-6|TRBV2|NA|TRBD1
CASRRDREYSPLHF
>TRBJ1-4|TRBV25-1|once|TRBD1
CASSPPGQGFSEKLFF
>TRBJ2-7|TRBV5-4|NA|TRBD2
CASSLRGVYEQYF
>TRBJ2-2|TRBV10-2|NA|NA
CASSASRDTGELFF
>TRBJ1-2|TRBV7-6|NA|NA
CASSPTGGVDYGYTF
>TRBJ1-2|TRBV5-4|once|NA
CASSAGTTGYTF
>TRBJ2-7|TRBV23-1|NA|NA
CASSRKIYSAYEQYF
>TRBJ1-2|TRBV28|NA|NA
CASSSVGAFPGGYTF
>TRBJ1-1|TRBV6-5|few|NA
CASSYTEGDTEAFF
>TRBJ2-3|TRBV6-1|few|TRBD2
CASSDLAGGSTDTQYF
>TRBJ2-1|TRBV4-3|NA|NA
CASSQDAYTSSYEQFF
>TRBJ1-3|TRBV4-3|NA|NA
CASSPLRGTGNTIYF
>TRBJ2-1|TRBV4-3|NA|TRBD2
CASSQDPRGGGYNEQFF